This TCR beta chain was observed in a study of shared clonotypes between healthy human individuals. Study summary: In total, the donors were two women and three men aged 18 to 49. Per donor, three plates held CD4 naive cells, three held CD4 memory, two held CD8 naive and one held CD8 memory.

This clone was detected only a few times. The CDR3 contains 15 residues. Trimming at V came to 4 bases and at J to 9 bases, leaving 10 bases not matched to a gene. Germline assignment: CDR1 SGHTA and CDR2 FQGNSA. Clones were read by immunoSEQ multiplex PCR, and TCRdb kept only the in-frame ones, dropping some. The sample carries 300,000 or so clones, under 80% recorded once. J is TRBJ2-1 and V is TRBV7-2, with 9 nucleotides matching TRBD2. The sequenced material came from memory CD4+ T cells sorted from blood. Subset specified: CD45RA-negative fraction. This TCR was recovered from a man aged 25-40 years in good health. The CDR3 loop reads CASSSNPGLAGEQFF. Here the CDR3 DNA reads TGTGCCAGCAGCTCAAACCCGGGACTAGCCGGTGAGCAGTTCTTC.